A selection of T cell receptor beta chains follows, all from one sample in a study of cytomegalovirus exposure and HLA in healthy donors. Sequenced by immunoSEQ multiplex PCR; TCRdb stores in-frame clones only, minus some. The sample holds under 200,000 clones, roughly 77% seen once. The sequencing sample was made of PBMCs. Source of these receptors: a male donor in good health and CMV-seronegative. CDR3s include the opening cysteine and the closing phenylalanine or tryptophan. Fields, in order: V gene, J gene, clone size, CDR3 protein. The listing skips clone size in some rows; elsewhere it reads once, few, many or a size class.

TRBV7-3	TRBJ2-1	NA	CASSLRVGGAYNEQFF
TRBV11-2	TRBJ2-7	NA	CASSFWTGGYEQYF
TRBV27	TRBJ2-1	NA	CARTGTSGRSHNEQFF
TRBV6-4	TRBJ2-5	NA	CASSEGGLEETQYF
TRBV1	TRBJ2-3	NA	CTSSQELAGGLDTQYF
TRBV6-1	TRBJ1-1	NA	CASSGQEHTEAFF
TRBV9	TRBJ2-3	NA	CASSVTYTGYFTDTQYF
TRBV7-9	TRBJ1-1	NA	CASSLSKGRGMNTEAFF
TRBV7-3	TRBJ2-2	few	CASSLVGGGMNTGELFF
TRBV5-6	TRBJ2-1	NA	CASSLDRGYYNEQFF
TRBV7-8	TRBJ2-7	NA	CASSGGSAGQGYEQYF
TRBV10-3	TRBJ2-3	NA	CAIGVPAGGLTTDTQYF
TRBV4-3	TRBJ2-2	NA	CASSQGVQNTGELFF
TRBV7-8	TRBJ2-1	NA	CASSRGTSGGTTYNEQFF
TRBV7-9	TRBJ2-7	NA	CASSLGQGIYEQYF
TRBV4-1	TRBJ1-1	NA	CASSPHTGFRTTEAFF
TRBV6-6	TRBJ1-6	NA	CASRYQSSPLHF
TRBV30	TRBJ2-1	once	CAGDGSSYNEQFF
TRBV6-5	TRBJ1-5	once	CASSHLGGSNQPQHF
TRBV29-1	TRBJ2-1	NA	CSVGGASGLYNEQFF
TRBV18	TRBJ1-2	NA	CASSSSGTGSAWGYTF
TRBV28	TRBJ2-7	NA	CATGGYEQYF
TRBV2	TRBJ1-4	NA	CASSEGPGGQANEKLFF
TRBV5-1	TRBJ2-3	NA	CASSHDPGTSGGAGTDTQYF
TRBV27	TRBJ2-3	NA	CASSMRETDTQYF
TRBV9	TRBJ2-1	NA	CASSNQQRAYNEQFF
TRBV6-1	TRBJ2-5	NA	CASSVVSGGAGGETQYF
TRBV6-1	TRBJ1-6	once	CATGQSYNSPLHF
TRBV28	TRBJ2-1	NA	CASSLYPTLAGGYNEQFF
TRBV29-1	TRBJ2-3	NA	CSVVPITDTQYF
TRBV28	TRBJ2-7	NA	CASSLTGGPYEQYF
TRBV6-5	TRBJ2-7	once	CASSQRGHSYEQYF
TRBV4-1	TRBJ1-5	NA	CASSQGSGSHQPQHF
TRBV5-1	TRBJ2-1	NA	CASSLGQVGSYNEQFF
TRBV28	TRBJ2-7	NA	CASSPGHHYEQYF
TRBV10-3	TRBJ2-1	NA	CAISRLAGAYNEQFF
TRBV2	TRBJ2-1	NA	CASSEGTGRSEQFF
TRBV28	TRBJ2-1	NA	CASSFPGGAVNEQFF
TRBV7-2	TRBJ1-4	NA	CASSSDRGTEKLFF
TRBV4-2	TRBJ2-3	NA	CASSQLAGVVTDTQYF
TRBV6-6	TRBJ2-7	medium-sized	CASSYPGYEQYF
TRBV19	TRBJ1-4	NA	CASSRTVRATNEKLFF
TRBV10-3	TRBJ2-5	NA	CAISGQSSETQYF
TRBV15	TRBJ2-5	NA	CATSRSGGTGQETQYF
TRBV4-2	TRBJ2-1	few	CASSRQGTSGYNEQFF
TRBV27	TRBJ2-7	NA	CASSLQGPRGEQYF
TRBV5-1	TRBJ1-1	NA	CASSWEGNTEAFF
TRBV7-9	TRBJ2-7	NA	CASSLAAGVFSYEQYF
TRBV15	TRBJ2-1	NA	CATSRTSGSSYNEQFF
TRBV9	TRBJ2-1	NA	CASSAGTGGYEQFF